The source of this T cell receptor beta chain is a study of blood T cell repertoires in COVID-19. In the study overall: COVID-19 samples from acute and convalescent phases originated in the United States, Italy and Spain. The cDNA or gDNA used as material had been derived from T cells, B-cell-depleted T cells, or PBMCs.

Under the authors' procedure: Nucleated cell number was recorded as an estimate derived from reference gene primer amplification. Here immunoSEQ multiplex PCR was the method, and the copy in TCRdb shows in-frame clones only, minus some. That table gives V, J and clone size, and the DNA gave D and trimming. Among about 89,000 clones listed, about 95% were seen once. The CDR3 length is 17 residues. Per the germline V gene, CDR1 is SGHNT and CDR2 is YENEEA. With V trimmed by 1 base and J by 1 base, 4 bases remained unmatched. The chain carries TRBV11-3 and TRBJ2-2, with 9 bases lining up with TRBD2. The sequencing sample was made of peripheral blood. The receptor comes from a human donor with active COVID-19. The donor label of this sample is uncertain. CDR3 loop: CASSLGLAVQNTGELFF. The CDR3 coding sequence is TGTGCCAGCAGCTTAGGACTAGCGGTACAGAACACCGGGGAGCTGTTTTTT.